This TCR beta chain was recorded in a study of CD8 T cells in ankylosing spondylitis. Study conclusions and caveats: Blood from ankylosing spondylitis patients appeared to carry a characteristic eight-variant TCR beta motif. Past studies reported some motif variants in reactive arthritis synovial fluid and blood.

This clonotype was counted only a few times. The target antigen is unknown. The CDR3 runs to 15 residues. Germline V gene data show CDR1 as WNHNN and CDR2 as SYGVQD (reference sequence). V lost 11 bases, J lost 0 bases, and 17 bases lay in between. Libraries of TCR beta came from quantitative 5'-RACE with molecular barcodes. TCRdb fed the 5' RACE reads into MiXCR, producing one record per CDR3 protein. This sample has roughly 440,000 distinct CDR3 sequences, with about 15% found just once. Sample: blood, either unsorted or a sorted T cell fraction (not recorded which). J is TRBJ1-5 and V is TRBV10-1, with no clear D. The TCR sequence derives from a male donor with ankylosing spondylitis. CDR3 DNA: TGCGCCCCCTTCAAGGGTTTGTCTAGCAATCAGCCCCAGCATTTT. This gives the protein CAPFKGLSSNQPQHF.